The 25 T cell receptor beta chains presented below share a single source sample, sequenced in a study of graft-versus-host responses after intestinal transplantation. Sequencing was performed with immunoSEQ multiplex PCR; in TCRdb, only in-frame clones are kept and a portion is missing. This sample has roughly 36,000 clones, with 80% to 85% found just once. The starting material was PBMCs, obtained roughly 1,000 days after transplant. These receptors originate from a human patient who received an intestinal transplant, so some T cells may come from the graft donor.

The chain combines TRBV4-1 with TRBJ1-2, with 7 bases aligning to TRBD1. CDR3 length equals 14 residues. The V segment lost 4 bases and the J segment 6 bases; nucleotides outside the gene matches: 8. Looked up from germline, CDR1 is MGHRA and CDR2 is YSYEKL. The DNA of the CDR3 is TGCGCCAGCAGCCTTGCTCACAGGGGTGATGGCTACACCTTC. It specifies CASSLAHRGDGYTF.

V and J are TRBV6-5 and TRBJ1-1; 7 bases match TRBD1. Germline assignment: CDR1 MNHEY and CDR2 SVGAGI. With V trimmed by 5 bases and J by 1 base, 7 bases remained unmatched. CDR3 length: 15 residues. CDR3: CASSPTRQGNTEAFF. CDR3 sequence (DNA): TGTGCCAGCAGTCCCACAAGACAGGGGAACACTGAAGCTTTCTTT.

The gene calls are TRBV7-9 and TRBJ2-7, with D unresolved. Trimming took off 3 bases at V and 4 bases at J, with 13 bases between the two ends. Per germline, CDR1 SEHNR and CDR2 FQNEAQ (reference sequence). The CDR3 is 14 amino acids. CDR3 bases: TGTGCCAGCAGCTTGGATTGGTTGGCTTACGAGCAGTACTTC. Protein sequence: CASSLDWLAYEQYF.

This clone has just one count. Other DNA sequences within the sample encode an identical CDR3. The CDR3 sequence: CASSYSRQGTYEQYF. In DNA, the CDR3 is TGTGCCAGCAGTTACTCCAGACAGGGTACCTACGAGCAGTACTTC. The genes are TRBV6-5 and TRBJ2-7, with TRBD1 matching over 7 bases. This CDR3 is 15 amino acids long. Trimming took 0 bases from V and 2 from J; bases not matched to a gene: 4. Germline loops: CDR1 MNHEY, CDR2 SVGAGI.

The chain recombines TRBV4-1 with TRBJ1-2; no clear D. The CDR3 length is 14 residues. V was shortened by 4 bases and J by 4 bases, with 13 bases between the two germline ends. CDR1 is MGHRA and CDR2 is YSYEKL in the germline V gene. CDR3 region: CASSPRIVLYGYTF. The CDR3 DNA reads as TGCGCCAGCAGCCCCCGAATCGTCCTCTATGGCTACACCTTC.

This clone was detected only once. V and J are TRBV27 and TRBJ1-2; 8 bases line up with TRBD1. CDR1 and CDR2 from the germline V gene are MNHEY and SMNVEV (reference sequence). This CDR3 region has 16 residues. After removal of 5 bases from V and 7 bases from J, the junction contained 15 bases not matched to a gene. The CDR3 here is CASSLERTGFMGGYTF. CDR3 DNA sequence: TGTGCCAGCAGTCTCGAACGGACAGGGTTCATGGGTGGCTACACCTTC.

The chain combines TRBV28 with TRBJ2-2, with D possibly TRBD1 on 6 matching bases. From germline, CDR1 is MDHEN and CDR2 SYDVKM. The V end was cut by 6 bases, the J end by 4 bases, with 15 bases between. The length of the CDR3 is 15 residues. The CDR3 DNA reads TGTGCCAGCAGCCCCACAGGGTGGACCACCGGGGAGCTGTTTTTT. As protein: CASSPTGWTTGELFF.

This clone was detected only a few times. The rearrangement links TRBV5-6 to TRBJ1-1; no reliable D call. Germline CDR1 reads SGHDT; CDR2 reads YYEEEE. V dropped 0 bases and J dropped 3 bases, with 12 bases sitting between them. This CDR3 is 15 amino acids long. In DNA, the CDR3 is TGTGCCAGCAGCTTGGTACGGGTAAGGGACACTGAAGCTTTCTTT. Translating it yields CASSLVRVRDTEAFF.

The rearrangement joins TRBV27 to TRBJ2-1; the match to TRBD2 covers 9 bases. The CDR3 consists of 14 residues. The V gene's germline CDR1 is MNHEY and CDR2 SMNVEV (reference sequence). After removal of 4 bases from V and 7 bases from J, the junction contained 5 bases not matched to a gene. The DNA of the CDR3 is TGTGCCAGCAGTTCTAGCGGGGCCATTAATGAGCAGTTCTTC. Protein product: CASSSSGAINEQFF.

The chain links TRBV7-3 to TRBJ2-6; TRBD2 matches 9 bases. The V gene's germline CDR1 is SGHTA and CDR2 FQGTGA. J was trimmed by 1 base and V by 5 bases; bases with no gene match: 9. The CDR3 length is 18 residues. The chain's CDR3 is CASSPASGMGSGANVLTF. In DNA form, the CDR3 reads TGTGCCAGCAGCCCCGCTAGCGGGATGGGTTCTGGGGCCAACGTCCTGACTTTC.

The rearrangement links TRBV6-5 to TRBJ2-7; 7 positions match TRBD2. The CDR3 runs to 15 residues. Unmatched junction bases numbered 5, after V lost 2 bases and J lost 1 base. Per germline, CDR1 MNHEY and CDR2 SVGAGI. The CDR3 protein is CASSYRASGSYEQYF. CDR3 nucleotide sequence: TGTGCCAGCAGTTACCGGGCTAGCGGTTCCTACGAGCAGTACTTC.

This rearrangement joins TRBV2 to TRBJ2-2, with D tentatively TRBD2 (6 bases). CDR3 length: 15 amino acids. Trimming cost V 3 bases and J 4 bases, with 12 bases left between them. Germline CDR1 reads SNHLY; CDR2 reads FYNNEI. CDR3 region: CASSDRGGGTGELFF. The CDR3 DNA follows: TGTGCCAGCAGTGATAGGGGAGGCGGCACCGGGGAGCTGTTTTTT.

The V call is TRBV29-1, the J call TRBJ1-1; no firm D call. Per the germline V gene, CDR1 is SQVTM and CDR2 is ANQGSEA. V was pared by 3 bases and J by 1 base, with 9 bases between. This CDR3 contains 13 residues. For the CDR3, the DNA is TGCAGCGTTGACTTGATGGGGAACACTGAAGCTTTCTTT. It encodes CSVDLMGNTEAFF.

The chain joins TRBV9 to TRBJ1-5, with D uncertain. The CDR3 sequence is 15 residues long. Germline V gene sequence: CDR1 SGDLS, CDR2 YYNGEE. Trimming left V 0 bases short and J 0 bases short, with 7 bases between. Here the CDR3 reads CASSVEGNSNQPQHF. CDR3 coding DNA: TGTGCCAGCAGCGTAGAAGGGAATAGCAATCAGCCCCAGCATTTT.

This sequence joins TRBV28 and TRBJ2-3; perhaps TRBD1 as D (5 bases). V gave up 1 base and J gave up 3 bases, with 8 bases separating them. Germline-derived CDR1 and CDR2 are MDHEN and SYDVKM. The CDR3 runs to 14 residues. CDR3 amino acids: CASSLYPGTDTQYF. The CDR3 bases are TGTGCCAGCAGTTTATATCCAGGGACAGATACGCAGTATTTT.

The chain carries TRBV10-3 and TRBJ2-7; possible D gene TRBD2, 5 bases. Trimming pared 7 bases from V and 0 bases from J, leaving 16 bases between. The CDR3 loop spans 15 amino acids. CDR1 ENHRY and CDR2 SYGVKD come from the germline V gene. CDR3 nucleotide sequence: TGTGCCATCACCAAACTAGGCCGACCCTCCTACGAGCAGTACTTC. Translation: CAITKLGRPSYEQYF.

The CDR3 spells CASTTFYEQYF. The CDR3 bases are TGTGCCAGCACCACCTTCTACGAGCAGTACTTC. V is TRBV6-1 and J is TRBJ2-7, with D uncertain. V lost 7 bases to trimming and J lost 3 bases, with 7 bases between them. Germline CDR1 is MNHNS and CDR2 is SASEGT. The CDR3 length is 11 residues.

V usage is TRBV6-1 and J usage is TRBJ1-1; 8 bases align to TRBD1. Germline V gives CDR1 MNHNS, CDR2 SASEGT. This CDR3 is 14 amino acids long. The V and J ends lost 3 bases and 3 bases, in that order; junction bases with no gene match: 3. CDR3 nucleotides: TGTGCCAGCAGTGAGCCCAGGGGGCACACTGAAGCTTTCTTT. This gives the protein CASSEPRGHTEAFF.

CDR3 in DNA: TGCAGCGTTGTGCGACAGGGGAACACTGAAGCTTTCTTT. Translation gives CSVVRQGNTEAFF. This chain connects TRBV29-1 to TRBJ1-1; TRBD1 matches at 7 bases. The CDR3 extends over 13 amino acids. The trim removed 4 bases at V and 1 base at J, leaving 3 bases unmatched. The V gene's germline CDR1 is SQVTM and CDR2 ANQGSEA. Based on the CDR3 plus reference TRBV29-1 and TRBJ1-1, the full variable domain is SAVISQKPSRDICQRGTSLTIQCQVDSQVTMMFWYRQQPGQSLTLIATANQGSEATYESGFVIDKFPISRPNLTFSTLTVSNMSPEDSSIYLCSVVRQGNTEAFFGQGTRLTVV.

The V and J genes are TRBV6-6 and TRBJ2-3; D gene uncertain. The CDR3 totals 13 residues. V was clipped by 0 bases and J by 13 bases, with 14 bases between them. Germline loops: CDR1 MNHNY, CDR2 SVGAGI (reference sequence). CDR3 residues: CASSYSVGPMEYF. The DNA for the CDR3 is TGTGCCAGCAGTTACTCGGTGGGCCCGATGGAGTATTTT.

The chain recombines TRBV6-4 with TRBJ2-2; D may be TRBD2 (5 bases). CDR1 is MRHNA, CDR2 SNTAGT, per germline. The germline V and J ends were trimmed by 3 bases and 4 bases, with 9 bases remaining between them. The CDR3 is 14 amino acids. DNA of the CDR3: TGTGCCAGCAGTGAAACGGGAAGCACCGGGGAGCTGTTTTTT. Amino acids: CASSETGSTGELFF.

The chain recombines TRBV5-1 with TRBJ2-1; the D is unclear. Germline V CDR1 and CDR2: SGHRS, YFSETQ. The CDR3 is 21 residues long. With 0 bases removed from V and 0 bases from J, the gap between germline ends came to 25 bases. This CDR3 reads CASSLAPIYQVTLFSYNEQFF. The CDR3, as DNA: TGCGCCAGCAGCTTGGCCCCCATATACCAGGTTACCCTTTTCTCCTACAATGAGCAGTTCTTC.

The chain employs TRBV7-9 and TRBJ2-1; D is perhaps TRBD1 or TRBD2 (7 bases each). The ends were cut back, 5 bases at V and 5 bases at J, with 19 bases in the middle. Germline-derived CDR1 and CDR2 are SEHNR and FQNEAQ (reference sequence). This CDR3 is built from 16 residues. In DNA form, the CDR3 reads TGTGCCAGCAGCCACCAGGGGGAGGGCTACGACAATGAGCAGTTCTTC. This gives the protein CASSHQGEGYDNEQFF.

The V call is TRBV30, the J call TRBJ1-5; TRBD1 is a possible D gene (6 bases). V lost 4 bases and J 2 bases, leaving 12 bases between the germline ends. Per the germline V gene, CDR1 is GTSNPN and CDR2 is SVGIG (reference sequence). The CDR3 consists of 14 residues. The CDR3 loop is CAWTGDNGNQPQHF. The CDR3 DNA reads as TGTGCCTGGACAGGGGATAATGGCAATCAGCCCCAGCATTTT.

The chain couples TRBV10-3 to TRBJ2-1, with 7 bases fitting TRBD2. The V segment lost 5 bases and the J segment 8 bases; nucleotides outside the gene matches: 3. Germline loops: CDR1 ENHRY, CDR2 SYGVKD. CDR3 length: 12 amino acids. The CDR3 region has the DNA TGTGCCATCAGTCGGGAGGTGCATGAGCAGTTCTTC. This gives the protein CAISREVHEQFF.